This TCR beta chain emerged from a study of shared clonotypes between healthy human individuals (dated by TCRdb to about 2020). Concerning the study at large: A few men and a couple of women, aged 18 to 49 years, made up the cohort. To estimate repertoire size and how much clonotypes are shared between individuals, the study performed deep sequencing of blood TCR repertoires from a handful of healthy adults. Per donor, leukapheresis produced somewhere between about 0.9 and 9 billion PBMCs. For each donor, CD4 naive and CD4 memory were each given three plates, CD8 naive was given two plates, and CD8 memory was given one plate. To increase sequencing depth and limit assay-specific biases, TCR repertoire library preparation and sequencing were carried out by different laboratories using diverse techniques. The paper's findings and limits, for the study overall: The genetic and exposure-history diversity represented was limited by the small number of donors. Larger estimated clonotype richness was generally found for naive subsets than for memory subsets. Compared with non-shared clonotypes, the clonotypes found in all four sorted-subset donors had higher generation probabilities. When a handful of donors were compared, the shared fraction of clonotypes was 5% to 6.5% for naive CD4, roughly 3.4% for naive CD8, more than 2% for memory CD4, and around 0.37% for memory CD8. Based on pairwise subsampling, the degree of clonotype sharing among donors was expected to be affected by sequencing depth. Incomplete sequencing was indicated by rarefaction of sorted-subset datasets, despite the large sequencing depth. Sampling was restricted to blood, and TCR repertoires in tissues likely differ from the TCR repertoires found in blood.

With respect to this clone: Its antigen remains undetermined. No much larger clone exists at a distance of one base, and base qualities are not known.

V sheds 0 bases and J sheds 13 bases, leaving 12 bases between their ends. CDR3 length: 12 amino acids, cysteine to phenylalanine. CDR3 DNA is the only sequence kept; it has 36 bases, read in frame from the first base. Looking up the germline V gene (reference sequence) yields CDR1 GTSNPN and CDR2 SVGIG. Using the deep immunoSEQ assay, multiplex PCR amplified TCR CDR3 regions from genomic DNA. Extracted genomic DNA from each cell subset was spread evenly across all wells of several immunoSEQ 96-well plates, with each plate serving as a replicate. Each replicate PCR for sorted subsets received around 210 ng genomic DNA, equal to tens of thousands of T cell genomes. The purified libraries were quantified using a Qubit 3.0 fluorometer, sized with a Bioanalyzer 2100, and then quantified again using the KAPA Library Quantification kit. Every immunoSEQ 96-well plate was sequenced on a dedicated single-read 150-cycle Illumina NextSeq 550 flow cell. The source study handled its data this way. Because only junctional sequences without quality scores were contained in the immunoSEQ output, filtering matching that applied to full-length reads could not be performed. Sequences were annotated with PyIR, a Python wrapper for IgBLAST v1.9, and V/J genes and CDR3 were assigned using IMGT germline references. Reads were filtered out if the reads had weak V/J assignments (E-value above 1e-6), no CDR3, stop codons, out-of-frame junctions, or ambiguous translated residues. V3J clonotypes were defined as sequences sharing the same inferred V gene, J gene, and CDR3 amino acid sequence. Percentage overlap between repertoires was calculated by dividing the number of shared unique clonotypes by the size of the smaller repertoire. Repertoire richness was assessed with RTK rarefaction, the Chao1 estimator, and Recon v2.1 estimates of unobserved clonotypes. Generation probabilities for all TCRbeta clonotypes obtained by the gDNA method from a handful of donors were computed using OLGA. TCRdb stores this immuneACCESS table with in-frame sequences only. Part of the clones is absent; in the studies checked, under half of the shortfall reflects unresolved V genes, and no reason is known for the rest. The DNA was the basis for D and trimming; V, J and clone size are from that table. The sample records roughly 2.5 million clones, more than 90% of which are singletons. Of the sample, 0.13% to 0.15% falls within the top ten clones.

Donors were healthy HIV-negative adults with no recently reported acute infections or vaccinations. Every donor was a Caucasian adult living in Nashville, Tennessee, USA. CD4+ T cells were enriched by magnetic negative selection; naive cells were then positively selected on CD45RA, and the negative fraction formed the memory subset. Blood was obtained by leukapheresis, after which PBMCs were separated by Ficoll-Histopaque density gradient centrifugation and cryopreserved in liquid nitrogen vapor phase. Analytical flow cytometry was used to check the purity and quantity of every magnetically sorted T cell population. Genomic DNA was isolated from every sorted fraction and measured by UV absorbance on a Nanodrop 2000c.

The sample comprised naive CD4+ T cells sorted from blood. The sample's cell subset or site label, in plain terms: CD45RA+ positively selected. The rearranged segments are TRBV30 and TRBJ1-4; the D gene lacks a confident call. The sequence came from a man aged 18 to 35 in good health. This receptor has the CDR3 CAWSVPPAGLFF. The DNA is as follows: TGTGCCTGGAGTGTACCTCCCGCCGGACTGTTTTTT. Reference TRBV30 and TRBJ1-4 proteins supply the regions before and after the CDR3; the full variable domain is: SQTIHQWPATLVQPVGSPLSLECTVEGTSNPNLYWYRQAAGRGLQLLFYSVGIGQISSEVPQNLSASRPQDRQFILSSKKLLLSDSGFYLCAWSVPPAGLFFGSGTQLSVL.